Below are 3 T cell receptor beta chains sequenced from a single sample in a study of identical twins. TCRdb analysed the 5' RACE reads with MiXCR anew, one entry per CDR3 protein. The sample lists approximately 890,000 distinct CDR3 sequences; approximately 13% were seen once. These data also formed part of another study, on yellow fever vaccine responses in identical twins.

The sample consisted of PBMCs. These receptors all come from a woman in her late teens or twenties in good health.

The sample holds a few counts of this clonotype. J is TRBJ2-5 and V is TRBV27; D is undetermined. CDR1 and CDR2 from the germline V gene are MNHEY and SMNVEV (reference sequence). The germline V and J ends were trimmed by 6 bases and 2 bases, with 13 bases remaining between them. This CDR3 spans 14 amino acids. DNA of the CDR3: TGTGCCAGCAGCTGGGGTCCCCAACAAGAGACCCAGTACTTC. Translated: CASSWGPQQETQYF.

This clonotype was counted once. The chain combines TRBV12-3 or TRBV12-4 with TRBJ1-5; D might be TRBD1 (6 bases). Trimming cost V 5 bases and J 2 bases, with 10 bases left between them. The CDR3 has 14 residues. CDR3 nucleotides: TGTGCCAGCAGTGGCGAGGGGGGCAATCAGCCCCAGCATTTT. Residues: CASSGEGGNQPQHF.

This chain connects TRBV20-1 to TRBJ1-1, with a tentative D call TRBD1 (5 bases). This CDR3 has 13 residues. CDR1 DFQATT and CDR2 SNEGSKA come from the germline V gene (reference sequence). The CDR3: CSFDPGRNTEAFF. Here the CDR3 DNA reads TGCAGCTTCGACCCAGGGAGGAACACTGAAGCTTTCTTT.